This TCR beta chain emerged from a study of untreated major depressive disorder. Whole-study results and caveats: Each subject's top five TRBV05-01 clones were all private. Depressed patients' CD4+ T cells carried increased TRBV05-01 (Vbeta 5.1) usage versus control CD4+ T cells.

V lost 4 bases to trimming and J lost 4 bases, with 14 bases between them. The CDR3 consists of 14 residues. Germline CDR1 is SGHNT and CDR2 is YYREEE (reference sequence). No major medical conditions, Axis I/II comorbidities, regular medication, or illicit drugs. A word on this clone: The antigen is undetermined.

Assay used: immunoSEQ multiplex PCR; TCRdb lists only in-frame clones, some missing. The sample shows approximately 15,000 clones, over 80% of them seen only once. The clonotype was recovered from a woman aged 30 to 39 with major depressive disorder. The V gene is TRBV5-4, the J gene TRBJ2-5; D is unresolved. Sequencing input: CD4+ T cells from PBMCs. This CDR3 is CASSPSGSRETQYF. The DNA for the CDR3 is TGTGCCAGCAGCCCCTCAGGTAGCCGAGAGACCCAGTACTTC.